A selection of T cell receptor beta chains follows, all from one sample in a study of T-cell reconstitution after alpha-beta-depleted transplantation in children. TCRdb re-analysed the PCR reads in MiXCR, keeping a single row per CDR3 protein. The sample consists of approximately 490,000 distinct CDR3 sequences, about 11% of them appearing once. The sequencing used PBMCs, collected before TCRalphabeta/CD19-depleted stem cell transplant. These receptors were taken from a child under 10 years old with inherited bone marrow failure, due to receive a stem cell transplant. Both conserved end residues are part of each CDR3. D genes are given only for firm matches. Only part of the rows carry a size: once, few, many, or a class if the clone is expanded.

J: TRBJ1-1
size: -
V: TRBV5-1
D: -
DNA: TGCGCCAGGGGCTCCGGGACCGGGAACACTGAAGCTTTCTTT
CDR3: CARGSGTGNTEAFF

J: TRBJ2-7
size: few
V: TRBV4-3
D: -
DNA: TGCGCCAGCAGCCAAGCGATAGCGGCCTCCTACGAGCAGTACTTC
CDR3: CASSQAIAASYEQYF

J: TRBJ2-1
size: few
V: TRBV4-3
D: -
DNA: TGCGCCAGCAGCCAAGAACCAGCGGGTGGGCAGTCCTCCTACAATGAGCAGTTCTTC
CDR3: CASSQEPAGGQSSYNEQFF

J: TRBJ1-1
size: many
V: TRBV7-2
D: TRBD1
DNA: TGTGCCAGCAGCCGGAGCGCGACAGGGACAAACACTGAAGCTTTCTTT
CDR3: CASSRSATGTNTEAFF

J: TRBJ2-3
size: many
V: TRBV4-2
D: -
DNA: TGTGCCAGCAGCCCCGGGGCCTGGCCCAGCACAGATACGCAGTATTTT
CDR3: CASSPGAWPSTDTQYF

J: TRBJ2-5
size: many
V: TRBV20-1
D: TRBD1
DNA: TGCAGTGCTAGAACCGGACAGGGCAAAGAGACCCAGTACTTC
CDR3: CSARTGQGKETQYF

J: TRBJ2-1
size: many
V: TRBV29-1
D: -
DNA: TGCAGCGTTCATCTGGGAAAATACAATGAGCAGTTCTTC
CDR3: CSVHLGKYNEQFF

J: TRBJ1-1
size: few
V: TRBV21-1
D: -
DNA: TGTGCCAGCAGCATAGGCAGATTCCCCGTCCTAGTTGAAGCTTTCTTT
CDR3: CASSIGRFPVLVEAFF

J: TRBJ2-1
size: many
V: TRBV5-4
D: -
DNA: TGTGCCAGCAGCTTCAACCACAATGAGCAGTTCTTC
CDR3: CASSFNHNEQFF

J: TRBJ2-2
size: few
V: TRBV11-2
D: -
DNA: TGTGCCAGCAGCTTAGCGGGAGAGGACGGGGAGCTGTTTTTT
CDR3: CASSLAGEDGELFF

J: TRBJ2-7
size: -
V: TRBV28
D: -
DNA: TGTGCCAGCAGTTTACATCCGGGAGTCTCCTACGAGCAGTACTTC
CDR3: CASSLHPGVSYEQYF

J: TRBJ1-2
size: many
V: TRBV12-3/TRBV12-4
D: -
DNA: TGTGCCAGCAGGCCTAGGGGCGTCTATGGCTACACCTTC
CDR3: CASRPRGVYGYTF

J: TRBJ1-3
size: many
V: TRBV20-1
D: -
DNA: TGCAGTGCTGCAGCTGACTCTGGAAACACCATATATTTT
CDR3: CSAAADSGNTIYF

J: TRBJ2-3
size: many
V: TRBV12-3/TRBV12-4
D: TRBD2
DNA: TGTGCCAGCAGACCTAGCGGGATGGGCACAGATACGCAGTATTTT
CDR3: CASRPSGMGTDTQYF

J: TRBJ1-6
size: few
V: TRBV12-3/TRBV12-4
D: -
DNA: TGTGCCAGCAGGGACAGCTCCTATAATTCACCCCTCCACTTT
CDR3: CASRDSSYNSPLHF

J: TRBJ2-1
size: many
V: TRBV12-3/TRBV12-4
D: TRBD2
DNA: TGTGCCAGCAGCTGGTCCCCTAGCGGGAGCTCCTACAATGAGCAGTTCTTC
CDR3: CASSWSPSGSSYNEQFF

J: TRBJ2-3
size: many
V: TRBV29-1
D: TRBD1
DNA: TGCAGCGTAACGACAGGGGAAGATACGCAGTATTTT
CDR3: CSVTTGEDTQYF

J: TRBJ2-1
size: many
V: TRBV12-3/TRBV12-4
D: -
DNA: TGTGCCAGCTCTAGAGCACACAATGAGCAGTTCTTC
CDR3: CASSRAHNEQFF

J: TRBJ2-1
size: many
V: TRBV7-9
D: -
DNA: TGTGCCAGCAGCCCAAAGCCGCTAAGCTCCTACAATGAGCAGTTCTTC
CDR3: CASSPKPLSSYNEQFF

J: TRBJ2-1
size: few
V: TRBV6-2/TRBV6-3
D: TRBD2
DNA: TGTGCCAGCAGTAATCAGCCAGCGGGGGGTCATGAGCAGTTCTTC
CDR3: CASSNQPAGGHEQFF

J: TRBJ2-1
size: many
V: TRBV12-3/TRBV12-4
D: TRBD2
DNA: TGTGCCAGCAGTTTAGGGAGGGAGGGGAATGAGCAGTTCTTC
CDR3: CASSLGREGNEQFF

J: TRBJ1-4
size: -
V: TRBV4-1
D: TRBD1
DNA: TGCGCCAGCAGCCAAGTGCTGTTTCAGGGGGAAAGAAAACTGTTTTTT
CDR3: CASSQVLFQGERKLFF

J: TRBJ1-4
size: many
V: TRBV24-1
D: TRBD1
DNA: TGTGCCACCAGTTCGGGACAGGGTGTGACTAATGAAAAACTGTTTTTT
CDR3: CATSSGQGVTNEKLFF

J: TRBJ2-2
size: once
V: TRBV7-6
D: -
DNA: TGTGCCAGCAGCTTAGTAGACAGCCCGAACACCGGGGAGCTGTTTTTT
CDR3: CASSLVDSPNTGELFF

J: TRBJ1-4
size: many
V: TRBV4-1
D: -
DNA: TGCGCCAGCAGTGGAACAGGGCAAGGGAATGAAAAACTGTTTTTT
CDR3: CASSGTGQGNEKLFF

J: TRBJ2-3
size: many
V: TRBV4-1
D: TRBD2
DNA: TGCGCCAGCAGCCAAGGGCCGGGACTAGCGGGAGCCGAGGAGTTTGGTACGCAGTATTTT
CDR3: CASSQGPGLAGAEEFGTQYF

J: TRBJ2-1
size: -
V: TRBV21-1
D: -
DNA: TGTGCCAGCATCGAAGGGACTAGCGGGTTCGATGAGCAGTTCTTC
CDR3: CASIEGTSGFDEQFF

J: TRBJ2-7
size: many
V: TRBV9
D: TRBD2
DNA: TGTGCCAGCAGCGTCGCTAGCGGGAGCGTCTACGAGCAGTACTTC
CDR3: CASSVASGSVYEQYF

J: TRBJ2-3
size: many
V: TRBV11-2
D: -
DNA: TGTGCCAGCAGCTTCCCGGCTACGCAGTATTTT
CDR3: CASSFPATQYF

J: TRBJ1-1
size: many
V: TRBV24-1
D: -
DNA: TGTGCCACCAGTGTAGACCGTAACACTGAAGCTTTCTTT
CDR3: CATSVDRNTEAFF